One sample yielded the 14 T cell receptor beta chains listed below, sequenced in a study of T cell responses to AZD1222 COVID-19 vaccine. The table came from immunoSEQ multiplex PCR; TCRdb's copy has only in-frame clones and leaves some out. The sample consists of more than 95,000 clones, 70% to 90% of them appearing once. Specimen: peripheral blood, collected on day 0 of AZD1222 vaccination. These receptor sequences come from an adult in good health.

V gene TRBV7-9 combines with J gene TRBJ1-2; a possible D gene is TRBD1 (6 bases). The CDR3 is 13 amino acids. Trimming left V 5 bases short and J 6 bases short, with 13 bases between. Germline values: CDR1 SEHNR, CDR2 FQNEAQ (reference sequence). The CDR3 loop reads CASSNRAGNGYTF. DNA for the CDR3: TGTGCCAGCAGCAACAGGGCGGGGAATGGCTACACCTTC.

About this clone: The sample carries other DNA sequences with the same CDR3. V is TRBV5-1 and J is TRBJ2-7, with TRBD2 identical over 10 bases. The germline V gene has CDR1 SGHRS and CDR2 YFSETQ. Trimming cost V 2 bases and J 2 bases; bases outside gene matches: 1. The CDR3 is 14 residues long. CDR3 DNA: TGCGCCAGCAGCTTCAGCGGGGGGGCCTACGAGCAGTACTTC. It translates to CASSFSGGAYEQYF.

CDR3 coding DNA: TGCAGTGCTAGTCCCCCTGGGGGGGGCACTGAAGCTTTCTTT. Residues: CSASPPGGGTEAFF. The gene calls are TRBV20-1 and TRBJ1-1; TRBD1 is a possible D gene (5 bases). Germline V gene sequence: CDR1 DFQATT, CDR2 SNEGSKA (reference sequence). The CDR3 has 14 residues. Trimming removed 3 bases at V and 4 bases at J, with 15 bases between.

V and J are TRBV9 and TRBJ2-7; TRBD1 or TRBD2 may be the D gene (6 bases each). The V and J ends lost 0 bases and 4 bases respectively, with 11 bases between them. The CDR3 is 14 amino acids. Germline loops: CDR1 SGDLS, CDR2 YYNGEE. This CDR3 reads CASSVDKGGYEQYF. The CDR3 DNA reads TGTGCCAGCAGCGTAGACAAGGGGGGTTACGAGCAGTACTTC. Using reference TRBV9 and TRBJ2-7 for the parts outside the CDR3, the full variable domain is DSGVTQTPKHLITATGQRVTLRCSPRSGDLSVYWYQQSLDQGLQFLIQYYNGEERAKGNILERFSAQQFPDLHSELNLSSLELGDSALYFCASSVDKGGYEQYFGPGTRLTVT.

The V call is TRBV12-3 or TRBV12-4, the J call TRBJ1-2; no clear D. The CDR3 consists of 10 residues. V lost 8 bases, J lost 13 bases, and 14 bases lay in between. The CDR3 loop reads CASRGSISTF. CDR3 DNA: TGTGCCAGCCGCGGCAGTATATCCACCTTC.

The gene calls are TRBV9 and TRBJ2-2; D is perhaps TRBD1 (6 bases). Trimming stripped 3 bases from V and 1 base from J, with 7 bases between. In germline, CDR1 is SGDLS, CDR2 YYNGEE. The CDR3 length is 14 residues. The CDR3 region is CASSGTVNTGELFF. CDR3 sequence (DNA): TGTGCCAGCAGCGGGACAGTGAACACCGGGGAGCTGTTTTTT.

The V and J genes are TRBV5-1 and TRBJ2-1; D remains ambiguous. Germline-derived CDR1 and CDR2 are SGHRS and YFSETQ. Trimming cost V 0 bases and J 9 bases, with 13 bases left between them. CDR3 length: 14 amino acids. CDR3 protein: CASSLAGDYGEQFF. The DNA for the CDR3 is TGCGCCAGCAGCTTGGCCGGAGATTATGGTGAGCAGTTCTTC.

The chain is built from TRBV5-5 and TRBJ1-1; TRBD1 is a possible D gene (5 bases). This CDR3 is built from 14 residues. Germline V lookup: CDR1 SGHKS, CDR2 YYEKEE (reference sequence). V lost 0 bases, J lost 6 bases, and 12 bases lay in between. The CDR3 nucleotides are TGTGCCAGCAGCTTGGGAGGGGCTGGGGCTGAAGCTTTCTTT. The encoded protein is CASSLGGAGAEAFF.

The CDR3 nucleotides are TGTGCCAGTAGTATCGGGGGGGCTCCCTACAATGAGCAGTTCTTC. This translates into CASSIGGAPYNEQFF. V and J are TRBV19 and TRBJ2-1; 8 positions agree with TRBD2. The CDR3 is 15 residues long. Germline loops: CDR1 LNHDA, CDR2 SQIVND (reference sequence). V shed 3 bases, J shed 2 bases, and the junction held 3 bases outside the gene matches.

V is TRBV6-6 and J is TRBJ1-1; no reliable D call. The CDR3 extends over 13 amino acids. In germline, CDR1 is MNHNY, CDR2 SVGAGI (reference sequence). Trimming cost V 0 bases and J 6 bases, with 8 bases left between them. CDR3 DNA sequence: TGTGCCAGCAGTTACTCGAGGCGCGCTGAAGCTTTCTTT. Encoded protein: CASSYSRRAEAFF.

The rearrangement links TRBV28 to TRBJ1-2; D is uncertain. Trimming pared 6 bases from V and 2 bases from J, leaving 7 bases between. CDR3 length: 12 residues. Germline CDR1 MDHEN, CDR2 SYDVKM. CDR3 protein: CASRRVNYGYTF. The CDR3 coding sequence is TGTGCCAGCAGGCGGGTGAACTATGGCTACACCTTC.

The V gene is TRBV28, the J gene TRBJ2-5; D not certain. The germline gives CDR1 MDHEN, CDR2 SYDVKM. Trimming shortened V by 5 bases and J by 10 bases, and 14 bases separated the two germline ends. This CDR3 region has 12 residues. CDR3 sequence reads: CASSEYLGDQYF. CDR3 sequence (DNA): TGTGCCAGCAGTGAATATCTTGGGGACCAGTACTTC.

This clone was detected a few times. The chain combines TRBV2 with TRBJ1-1; D gene uncertain. The CDR3 sequence is 14 residues long. Germline V gene sequence: CDR1 SNHLY, CDR2 FYNNEI. The V end lost 4 bases, the J end lost 6 bases, and 15 bases lay between the germline ends. CDR3 sequence: CASSGGTGIAEAFF. The CDR3 nucleotides are TGTGCCAGCAGTGGAGGAACGGGGATCGCTGAAGCTTTCTTT.

The chain joins TRBV6-2 or TRBV6-3 to TRBJ2-3; no firm D call. Between the trimmed V and J ends, which lost 2 bases and 5 bases, there was a span of 14 bases. Germline CDR1 MNHEY, CDR2 SVGEGT. The CDR3 contains 15 residues. CDR3 nucleotide sequence: TGTGCCAGCAGTTACGGGCCAGAGGCTGGAGATACGCAGTATTTT. This gives the protein CASSYGPEAGDTQYF.